The 25 T cell receptor beta chains reported below all come from one sample, sequenced in a study of OX40 agonist ivuxolimab in advanced cancers. TCRdb keeps only in-frame clones here, not all; method: immunoSEQ multiplex PCR. The table has approximately 57,000 clones, approximately 78% seen once. The material sequenced was CD4+ or CD8+ T cells sorted from blood, taken in a trial of the OX40 agonist ivuxolimab. These receptors came from an adult with an advanced solid tumor such as melanoma, head and neck, liver or kidney cancer.

The chain combines TRBV2 with TRBJ1-2; 7 bases agree with TRBD1. This CDR3 spans 14 amino acids. The germline gives CDR1 SNHLY, CDR2 FYNNEI. Trimming at V came to 4 bases and at J to 2 bases, leaving 4 bases not matched to a gene. The CDR3 DNA sequence: TGTGCCAGCAGTGGGGACAGCCTAAACTATGGCTACACCTTC. This gives the protein CASSGDSLNYGYTF.

This clone was found once. The gene calls are TRBV5-1 and TRBJ2-3; D possibly uses TRBD1 or TRBD2 (5 bases each). V shed 1 base and J shed 5 bases, with 14 bases lying between them. The CDR3 spans 15 residues. CDR1 and CDR2 from the germline V gene are SGHRS and YFSETQ. CDR3 nucleotides: TGCGCCAGCAGCTTGTTAGACGGGGCGGGAGATACGCAGTATTTT. Translated, it gives CASSLLDGAGDTQYF.

The chain has TRBV6-6 and TRBJ1-2, with D hard to call. Germline V gene lookup returns CDR1 MNHNY and CDR2 SVGAGI (reference sequence). V was cut by 7 bases and J by 2 bases, with 14 bases left in between. This CDR3 has 14 amino acids. The CDR3 DNA reads TGTGCCAGCAAGTTAGTGGGCAGAAACTATGGCTACACCTTC. This gives the protein CASKLVGRNYGYTF.

This clone was seen only a few times. J is TRBJ2-7 and V is TRBV28, with D perhaps being TRBD1 or TRBD2 (5 bases each). Germline-derived CDR1 and CDR2 are MDHEN and SYDVKM. The CDR3 is 14 residues long. The V and J ends lost 5 bases and 2 bases respectively, with 13 bases between them. CDR3 nucleotides: TGTGCCAGCAGTCGTACGGGGACCGCCTACGAGCAGTACTTC. It encodes CASSRTGTAYEQYF.

The genes are TRBV6-6 and TRBJ1-6, with a possible D match to TRBD1 (6 bases). CDR1 MNHNY and CDR2 SVGAGI come from the germline V gene (reference sequence). V was clipped by 6 bases and J by 7 bases, with 10 bases between them. CDR3 length: 13 amino acids. CDR3: CASRPQGNSPLHF. In DNA form, the CDR3 reads TGTGCCAGCAGGCCCCAGGGGAATTCACCCCTCCACTTT.

This chain uses TRBV19 with TRBJ1-2; possible D gene TRBD1, 6 bases. This CDR3 region has 12 residues. V gave up 8 bases and J gave up 1 base, with 8 bases separating them. Looked up from germline, CDR1 is LNHDA and CDR2 is SQIVND (reference sequence). DNA of the CDR3: TGTGCCAGTTTGGACAGTAACTATGGCTACACCTTC. This codes for CASLDSNYGYTF.

This clone appeared a few times. The rearrangement joins TRBV5-4 to TRBJ1-2, with 11 bases aligning to TRBD1. There are 16 residues in the CDR3. Trimming cost V 1 base and J 4 bases; bases outside gene matches: 6. CDR1 is SGHNT and CDR2 is YYREEE in the germline V gene (reference sequence). CDR3 residues: CASSLPGQGESYGYTF. The CDR3 DNA reads as TGTGCCAGCAGCTTGCCGGGACAGGGGGAAAGCTATGGCTACACCTTC.

The V gene is TRBV11-2, the J gene TRBJ2-7, with D hard to call. The CDR3 totals 13 residues. V dropped 3 bases and J dropped 2 bases, with 8 bases sitting between them. Germline V CDR1 and CDR2: SGHAT, FQNNGV. The CDR3, as DNA: TGTGCCAGCAGCTTCGCATCGACCTACGAGCAGTACTTC. Encoded protein: CASSFASTYEQYF.

This clone has only a few counts. The rearrangement uses TRBV19 and TRBJ2-6, with D possibly matching TRBD1 (5 bases). The CDR3 runs to 14 residues. Germline CDR1 is LNHDA and CDR2 is SQIVND (reference sequence). V dropped 7 bases and J dropped 0 bases, with 7 bases sitting between them. The CDR3 sequence is CASTDSSGANVLTF. In nucleotides, the CDR3 is TGTGCCAGTACCGACAGCTCTGGGGCCAACGTCCTGACTTTC.

The chain uses TRBV6-1 and TRBJ1-3; D gene ambiguous. With 6 bases removed from V and 4 bases from J, the gap between germline ends came to 4 bases. Per the germline V gene, CDR1 is MNHNS and CDR2 is SASEGT. The CDR3 contains 11 residues. CDR3 loop: CASRLGNTIYF. DNA for the CDR3: TGTGCCAGCAGACTCGGAAACACCATATATTTT.

The chain combines TRBV2 with TRBJ2-6; either TRBD1 or TRBD2 may supply D (6 bases each). Trimming removed 6 bases at V and 3 bases at J, with 15 bases between. This CDR3 is 16 amino acids long. Germline lookup yields CDR1 SNHLY and CDR2 FYNNEI. DNA of the CDR3: TGTGCCAGCAGGACCCATAGGGGGGTTGGGGCCAACGTCCTGACTTTC. Translated: CASRTHRGVGANVLTF.

This sequence joins TRBV11-3 and TRBJ1-1; D perhaps matches TRBD1 (5 bases). The ends were cut back, 3 bases at V and 4 bases at J, with 9 bases in the middle. This CDR3 is 13 amino acids long. CDR1 SGHNT and CDR2 YENEEA come from the germline V gene. The CDR3 bases are TGTGCCAGCAGCTTTCAGAGGGGCACTGAAGCTTTCTTT. Amino acids: CASSFQRGTEAFF.

This clone has a single count. The genes are TRBV5-1 and TRBJ2-5, with a tentative D call TRBD1 (5 bases). From germline, CDR1 is SGHRS and CDR2 YFSETQ. V was clipped by 0 bases and J by 3 bases, with 15 bases between them. The CDR3 is 16 amino acids. The DNA of the CDR3 is TGCGCCAGCAGCTTGGCCCGGGTCGTAGGGGAAGAGACCCAGTACTTC. Protein sequence: CASSLARVVGEETQYF. The full variable domain, rest sourced from reference TRBV5-1 and TRBJ2-5, is KAGVTQTPRYLIKTRGQQVTLSCSPISGHRSVSWYQQTPGQGLQFLFEYFSETQRNKGNFPGRFSGRQFSNSRSEMNVSTLELGDSALYLCASSLARVVGEETQYFGPGTRLLVL.

This clone appeared a single time. J is TRBJ2-5 and V is TRBV2; TRBD1 agrees at 10 bases. The junction had 1 base not matched to a gene; V was cut back by 5 bases and J by 1 base. CDR3 size: 14 residues. Germline V gives CDR1 SNHLY, CDR2 FYNNEI. Here the CDR3 reads CASSRDRGQETQYF. CDR3 DNA sequence: TGTGCCAGCAGTCGGGACAGGGGCCAAGAGACCCAGTACTTC.

The gene calls are TRBV4-1 and TRBJ1-1, with 7 bases fitting TRBD1. This CDR3 spans 18 amino acids. The V gene's germline CDR1 is MGHRA and CDR2 YSYEKL. The V segment lost 0 bases and the J segment 2 bases; nucleotides outside the gene matches: 12. CDR3 in amino acids: CASSQERSVDRFNTEAFF. The CDR3, as DNA: TGCGCCAGCAGCCAAGAACGGTCCGTGGACAGGTTTAACACTGAAGCTTTCTTT.

Comments on this clone: Other DNA sequences in this specimen translate into the identical CDR3. The chain recombines TRBV15 with TRBJ2-2; D not certain. Germline lookup yields CDR1 LNHNV and CDR2 YYDKDF (reference sequence). Trimming cost V 0 bases and J 0 bases, with 5 bases left between them. This CDR3 has 15 residues. CDR3 in DNA: TGTGCCACCAGCAGAGACGGTACGAACACCGGGGAGCTGTTTTTT. It translates to CATSRDGTNTGELFF.

This clone was picked up one time. V gene TRBV7-6 combines with J gene TRBJ2-7; TRBD1 matches at 8 bases. Germline V gives CDR1 SGHVS, CDR2 FNYEAQ. The trim removed 4 bases at V and 4 bases at J, leaving 12 bases unmatched. The CDR3 consists of 16 residues. The CDR3 loop reads CASSSDNAGGIYEQYF. The CDR3 nucleotides are TGTGCCAGCAGCTCAGATAATGCAGGGGGCATTTACGAGCAGTACTTC.

The chain links TRBV5-5 to TRBJ1-1; D not certain. In germline, CDR1 is SGHKS, CDR2 YYEKEE (reference sequence). V shed 3 bases and J shed 5 bases, with 14 bases lying between them. The length of the CDR3 is 14 residues. In DNA, the CDR3 is TGTGCCAGCAGCTCGACCCCAGGCTTTACTGAAGCTTTCTTT. Protein sequence: CASSSTPGFTEAFF. The whole variable domain, filled in from reference TRBV5-5 and TRBJ1-1, reads DAGVTQSPTHLIKTRGQQVTLRCSPISGHKSVSWYQQVLGQGPQFIFQYYEKEERGRGNFPDRFSARQFPNYSSELNVNALLLGDSALYLCASSSTPGFTEAFFGQGTRLTVV.

The table lists this clone with a count of one. This chain joins TRBV2 and TRBJ2-2, with 13 positions matching TRBD2. This CDR3 region has 18 residues. The junction had 10 bases not matched to a gene; V was cut back by 2 bases and J by 7 bases. CDR1 and CDR2 (germline): SNHLY, FYNNEI. The CDR3 nucleotides are TGTGCCAGCAGTGAACCCGAGACTAGCGGGGGGCGAGTCGGGGAGCTGTTTTTT. As protein: CASSEPETSGGRVGELFF. The complete variable domain, with remaining parts taken from reference TRBV2 and TRBJ2-2, reads EPEVTQTPSHQVTQMGQEVILRCVPISNHLYFYWYRQILGQKVEFLVSFYNNEISEKSEIFDDQFSVERPDGSNFTLKIRSTKLEDSAMYFCASSEPETSGGRVGELFFGEGSRLTVL.

The chain joins TRBV6-4 to TRBJ2-3, with D unclear. Trimming removed 3 bases at V and 1 base at J, with 8 bases between. The CDR3 length is 14 residues. CDR1 and CDR2 from the germline V gene are MRHNA and SNTAGT. CDR3 nucleotides: TGTGCCAGCAGTGAAGTTACCCGCACAGATACGCAGTATTTT. This codes for CASSEVTRTDTQYF.

J is TRBJ2-3 and V is TRBV9, with 11 bases aligning to TRBD2. V gave up 0 bases and J gave up 5 bases; unmatched junction bases: 5. Germline V gene sequence: CDR1 SGDLS, CDR2 YYNGEE. This CDR3 region has 16 residues. CDR3 bases: TGTGCCAGCAGCGTAGTAGCGGGGGGGCAGGGAGATACGCAGTATTTT. The encoded protein is CASSVVAGGQGDTQYF.

V gene TRBV7-7 combines with J gene TRBJ2-2, with 7 bases lining up with TRBD1. The CDR3 sequence is 15 residues long. Germline lookup yields CDR1 SSHAT and CDR2 FNYEAQ (reference sequence). Losses at the gene ends were 5 bases for V and 1 base for J; bases not matched to a gene: 4. This chain's CDR3 is CASSPGQENTGELFF. The DNA of the CDR3 is TGTGCCAGCAGCCCCGGACAGGAGAACACCGGGGAGCTGTTTTTT.

The V call is TRBV19, the J call TRBJ2-6, with 8 bases that match TRBD2. This CDR3 comprises 16 residues. The germline V gene has CDR1 LNHDA and CDR2 SQIVND (reference sequence). Losses at the gene ends were 10 bases for V and 2 bases for J; bases not matched to a gene: 10. Here the CDR3 reads CATRDGRGAGANVLTF. Here the CDR3 DNA reads TGTGCCACCAGAGACGGGAGGGGCGCTGGGGCCAACGTCCTGACTTTC. The entire variable domain, with the rest obtained from reference TRBV19 and TRBJ2-6, is as follows: DGGITQSPKYLFRKEGQNVTLSCEQNLNHDAMYWYRQDPGQGLRLIYYSQIVNDFQKGDIAEGYSVSREKKESFPLTVTSAQKNPTAFYLCATRDGRGAGANVLTFGAGSRLTVL.

The chain has TRBV6-1 and TRBJ2-5; D perhaps matches TRBD2 (6 bases). The J call may be faulty, since TRBJ2-7 better matches the DNA end. The CDR3 has 14 residues. The germline gives CDR1 MNHNS, CDR2 SASEGT. This CDR3 is CASSVGTGVYEQYF. CDR3 bases: TGTGCCAGCAGTGTAGGGACTGGGGTCTACGAGCAGTACTTC.

The V call is TRBV11-3, the J call TRBJ2-3; possibly TRBD2 for D (6 bases). This CDR3 has 13 residues. Trimming left V 6 bases short and J 2 bases short, with 9 bases between. Germline CDR1 SGHNT, CDR2 YENEEA. The CDR3 DNA follows: TGTGCCAGCAGGGACTACTTCACAGATACGCAGTATTTT. Translated, it gives CASRDYFTDTQYF.